Sequencing of this T cell receptor (beta chain) was carried out in a study of regulatory T cells in long-lasting Graves disease. CDR3 regions were amplified by Arm-PCR using iRepertoire HTBI primers to build TCR beta libraries. TCRdb redid the calling of the multiplex PCR reads with MiXCR, one entry per CDR3 protein. The sample consists of over 450,000 distinct CDR3 sequences, around 13% of them appearing once. Specified time point: newly diagnosed GD, antithyroid drugs for less than 3 months. PBMC RNA was the source of the TCR library. CDR3 size: 14 residues. Trimming shortened V by 7 bases and J by 8 bases, and 20 bases separated the two germline ends. The germline V gene encodes CDR1 LNHDA and CDR2 SQIVND (reference sequence). In addition, the sample was reused for a study of T cells in Graves' hyperthyroidism and ophthalmopathy. This second report adds: Each diagnosis was grounded in clinical symptoms, serum thyroxine and TRAb, thyroid ultrasound, and orbital computed tomography.

The clonotype originates from a woman in her thirties with Graves disease. The V gene is TRBV19, the J gene TRBJ1-1; D gene unclear. The starting material was peripheral blood mononuclear cells (PBMCs), obtained at new diagnosis, from a patient treated with antithyroid drugs. CDR3 amino acids: CASKDRAGVAEAFF. The CDR3 bases are TGTGCCAGTAAGGACCGAGCAGGCGTTGCAGAAGCTTTCTTT.